This passage covers 9 T cell receptor beta chains from one sample sequenced in a study of T cell repertoires in cytomegalovirus infection. Using its own MiXCR run on the reads, TCRdb lists one record per CDR3 protein. The table records roughly 720,000 distinct CDR3 sequences, roughly 35% of them present only once. Sequenced material: PBMCs. These receptor sequences come from a human donor in good health (CMV status not recorded). Some clones in this sample may be carry-over from other donors' samples.

This clonotype was detected a few times. The chain couples TRBV19 to TRBJ2-1; perhaps TRBD2 as D (7 bases). V was cut by 3 bases and J by 12 bases, with 30 bases left in between. Germline V lookup: CDR1 LNHDA, CDR2 SQIVND (reference sequence). The CDR3 loop spans 18 amino acids. CDR3 sequence: CASSMREGPSGVPRGQFF. The CDR3 bases are TGTGCCAGTAGTATGAGAGAGGGCCCTAGCGGCGTCCCCAGGGGGCAGTTCTTC.

In this sample, this clonotype turned up a few times. J is TRBJ2-6 and V is TRBV12-3 or TRBV12-4; perhaps D is TRBD1 or TRBD2 (5 bases each). There are 18 residues in the CDR3. V was clipped by 6 bases and J by 5 bases, with 23 bases between them. CDR3 protein: CASRVTARGSSWANVLTF. The DNA for the CDR3 is TGTGCCAGCAGAGTGACAGCCCGGGGTTCGAGCTGGGCCAACGTCCTGACTTTC.

The chain combines TRBV27 with TRBJ2-7; perhaps TRBD1 as D (6 bases). CDR3 length: 15 residues. V was shortened by 1 base and J by 0 bases, with 10 bases between the two germline ends. The V gene's germline CDR1 is MNHEY and CDR2 SMNVEV (reference sequence). This chain's CDR3 is CASSLLRTDSYEQYF. Written as DNA, the CDR3 is TGTGCCAGCAGTTTATTGAGGACAGACTCCTACGAGCAGTACTTC.

The sample holds one count of this clonotype. The chain joins TRBV3-1 to TRBJ2-7; D might be TRBD2 (5 bases). The CDR3 contains 16 residues. With 0 bases removed from V and 0 bases from J, the gap between germline ends came to 12 bases. In germline, CDR1 is LGHDT, CDR2 YNNKEL (reference sequence). The CDR3 loop is CASSQESQRYSYEQYF. For the CDR3, the DNA is TGTGCCAGCAGCCAAGAGAGCCAGCGGTACTCCTACGAGCAGTACTTC.

In its sample, this clonotype was seen many times. This chain connects TRBV7-2 to TRBJ1-5, with D unresolved. Trimming removed 4 bases at V and 7 bases at J, with 11 bases between. This CDR3 is 13 amino acids long. CDR1 and CDR2 from the germline V gene are SGHTA and FQGNSA. The DNA of the CDR3 is TGTGCCAGCAGCTCACAAACGGCGCAGCCCCAGCATTTT. Amino acids: CASSSQTAQPQHF.

This clonotype was counted between two and nine times. The V gene is TRBV7-2, the J gene TRBJ2-3; maybe TRBD2 (7 bases). Looked up from germline, CDR1 is SGHTA and CDR2 is FQGNSA. Trimming stripped 5 bases from V and 4 bases from J, with 16 bases between. The CDR3 totals 15 residues. The CDR3 region has the DNA TGTGCCAGCAGCACTCGGGGGGCCCAGTCAGATACGCAGTATTTT. Amino acids: CASSTRGAQSDTQYF.

The chain couples TRBV28 to TRBJ1-1; the D is unclear. CDR1 MDHEN and CDR2 SYDVKM come from the germline V gene. This CDR3 spans 12 amino acids. Between the trimmed V and J ends, which lost 6 bases and 7 bases, there was a span of 12 bases. This CDR3 reads CASSLSRIEAFF. CDR3 coding DNA: TGTGCCAGCAGCCTCAGCCGAATTGAAGCTTTCTTT. Supplemented by reference TRBV28 and TRBJ1-1, the full variable domain reads DVKVTQSSRYLVKRTGEKVFLECVQDMDHENMFWYRQDPGLGLRLIYFSYDVKMKEKGDIPEGYSVSREKKERFSLILESASTNQTSMYLCASSLSRIEAFFGQGTRLTVV.

This clonotype was detected a few times. The chain carries TRBV5-6 and TRBJ1-2; 7 nucleotides align to TRBD1. V dropped 4 bases and J dropped 4; count of bases not matched to a gene: 10. Germline V gene data show CDR1 as SGHDT and CDR2 as YYEEEE. The CDR3 is made up of 15 amino acids. CDR3 amino acids: CASSVLNRGTYGYTF. The CDR3 nucleotides are TGTGCCAGCAGCGTACTAAACAGGGGCACCTATGGCTACACCTTC.

J is TRBJ2-7 and V is TRBV7-9, with 9 bases matching TRBD1. After removal of 2 bases from V and 13 bases from J, the junction contained 9 bases not matched to a gene. From germline, CDR1 is SEHNR and CDR2 FQNEAQ (reference sequence). This CDR3 comprises 13 residues. The CDR3 DNA is TGTGCCAGCAGCTTAAGTGACCGGGACAGGGTTTACTTC. Translation gives CASSLSDRDRVYF.